Below, one T cell receptor (beta chain) is given with its context. There is no known antigen for this receptor. No base quality values were provided; no much bigger clone lies one nucleotide off. The sample belongs to a study of CD4 T cells in relation to SARS-CoV-2 and coronaviruses listed by TCRdb under 2021. Some background on the complete study: In the ViraFEST assay, PBMCs were cultured with antigen for roughly 11 days, after which TCR beta CDR3s were sequenced to identify antigen-specific clonal expansions. The negative reference condition was either a culture with an HIV-1 Nef peptide pool or a culture with no peptide. The study assessed, at the TCR clonotype level, memory CD4+ T cell crossreactivity between SARS-CoV-2 and common cold coronavirus spike proteins. Expansion assays from other donors in the study were sequenced with a different, Illumina-based TCR-beta assay. HLA restriction was mapped for shared crossreactive spike epitopes using patient-derived lymphoblastoid cell lines. The Adaptive Biotechnologies TCR-sequencing kit was used to sequence samples from a few pre-COVID donors and the naive versus memory experiments, whereas other data were Illumina-based.

CD4+ T cells from unexposed donors were collected before the COVID-19 pandemic (2011-2018). The EasySep CD4+ T cell isolation kit was used to isolate CD4+ T cells once the cultures had run for nine to eleven days. As far as cell numbers permitted, CD4+ T cells from unexposed donors were tested for reactivity against SARS-CoV-2 S and N as well as four spike pools from common cold coronaviruses. Each well held 1.5 million to 2.5 million PBMCs cultured in IMDM containing around 5% human AB serum and 7.5 to 10 IU/ml IL-2. Half of the culture medium was replaced with fresh IL-2-containing medium on days 3 and 7. In general, triplicate replicate wells were used for every peptide culture condition. The leukapheresis product used for the unexposed donors was purchased from a commercial source. PBMCs were isolated from leukapheresis product or whole blood by Ficoll-Paque PLUS gradient centrifugation. The PBMCs went either fresh into the expansion assay or into cryopreservation at -140 degrees C. The QIAamp Micro DNA Kit was used to extract genomic DNA from the CD4+ T cells.

Receptor amplification or capture employed the immunoSEQ multiplex PCR assay. The paper's data handling went like this. During preprocessing, nonproductive sequences were removed, along with CDR3s that did not begin with C, did not end with F or W, or were shorter than 7 amino acids. Antigen-specific clonotypes were called with the MANAFEST web app on the basis of expansion relative to the reference and to other culture wells. A clone was considered positive if significant expansion relative to the reference culture was observed in 2 of 3 replicate wells at an FDR below 0.05. For a clone to be considered positive, significant expansion relative to all other tandem wells and an odds ratio above 5 were also required. Pairwise Levenshtein distance, computed with the stringdist R package after three terminal residues were trimmed from each end, was used as the measure of CDR3 homology. The immuneACCESS repertoire file appears here via TCRdb, limited to in-frame rearrangements. These files lack a portion of the clones; in checked studies, under half of the deficit traces to unresolved V genes, and the cause of the others is not known. V and J calls plus clone size are reproduced from that table; the DNA served to infer D and trimming. Here the sample has about 22,000 clones; around four fifths occur a single time. 15% to 20% of the sample rests with the top ten.

Findings and caveats that apply to the study as a whole: Because no donor provided both pre-pandemic and post-infection samples, tracing the source of pre-existing responses was limited. Significantly weaker SARS-CoV-2-driven expansion was shown by crossreactive clones than by monoreactive clones, consistent with antigenic imprinting. The study was limited by small numbers of patients and tested TCRs. About 60% of donors had memory CD4+ clonotypes that crossrecognized SARS-CoV-2 and at least one common cold coronavirus spike. Crossreactivity analysis centred on spike protein, so crossreactivity against other viral proteins was not assessed.

Sequenced material: CD4+ T cells from PBMCs, cultured in vitro. The receptor was isolated from a human donor in good health.

The CDR3 region: CASSASAHEQFF. The nucleotide sequence reads TGTGCCAGCAGCGCTAGCGCTCATGAGCAGTTCTTC. The chain is encoded by TRBV7-3 joined to TRBJ2-1; D gene: possibly TRBD2, on 6 matching bases. CDR1 and CDR2 were assigned from the germline V gene as SGHTA and FQGTGA. V loses 5 bases of germline sequence and J loses 8 bases, and the interval between the two ends is 10 bases. Measured from the cysteine to the phenylalanine, the CDR3 is 12 residues long. Solely the CDR3 DNA is kept, with 36 bases framed from the first base.